These 4 T cell receptor beta chains came from one sample sequenced in a study of a mutant IDH1 vaccine in newly diagnosed glioma. Time point: baseline, week 1 (first vaccination visit). Treatment of the sample: pre-vaccination baseline after standard-of-care therapy. The protocol was immunoSEQ multiplex PCR, while the TCRdb copy is restricted to in-frame clones and leaves out a portion. The sample shows about 69,000 clones, 65% to 90% of them seen only once. The material was PBMCs, obtained from a glioma patient treated with radiotherapy, temozolomide or both. All receptors come from a man aged 30 to 45 with glioma.

The chain joins TRBV5-4 to TRBJ1-1; D ambiguous. The CDR3 loop spans 13 amino acids. In germline, CDR1 is SGHNT, CDR2 YYREEE (reference sequence). Trimming shortened V by 0 bases and J by 4 bases, and 7 bases separated the two germline ends. CDR3: CASSLASATEAFF. In nucleotides, the CDR3 is TGTGCCAGCAGCTTGGCTAGCGCCACTGAAGCTTTCTTT. Full variable domain (rest looked up from reference TRBV5-4 and TRBJ1-1): ETGVTQSPTHLIKTRGQQVTLRCSSQSGHNTVSWYQQALGQGPQFIFQYYREEENGRGNFPPRFSGLQFPNYSSELNVNALELDDSALYLCASSLASATEAFFGQGTRLTVV.

The chain has TRBV6-6 and TRBJ1-1, with 8 bases aligning to TRBD1. CDR1 is MNHNY, CDR2 SVGAGI, per germline (reference sequence). The CDR3 is made up of 15 amino acids. Trimming took 0 bases from V and 5 from J; bases not matched to a gene: 5. The CDR3 nucleotides are TGTGCCAGCAGTTACTCGTCAGGGGGCCGAACTGAAGCTTTCTTT. It is translated as CASSYSSGGRTEAFF.

V is TRBV7-9 and J is TRBJ2-7; 8 bases are shared with TRBD2. The germline V gene has CDR1 SEHNR and CDR2 FQNEAQ (reference sequence). Losses at the gene ends were 6 bases for V and 2 bases for J; bases not matched to a gene: 6. The CDR3 has 14 residues. DNA for the CDR3: TGTGCCAGCAGGATGAGCGGGGGTCCCTACGAGCAGTACTTC. Translated: CASRMSGGPYEQYF.

J is TRBJ2-1 and V is TRBV12-5; 10 positions agree with TRBD1. Germline V lookup: CDR1 LGHNT, CDR2 FRNRAP. Unmatched junction bases numbered 6, after V lost 7 bases and J lost 9 bases. CDR3 length equals 13 residues. CDR3 sequence: CASVLDRGGEQFF. In DNA, the CDR3 is TGTGCTAGTGTCCTGGACAGGGGGGGTGAGCAGTTCTTC.